This TCR beta chain was sequenced in a study of shared clonotypes between healthy human individuals. The study's findings and limits: In contrast to clonotypes shared by all four donors, non-shared clonotypes had lower generation probabilities.

The repertoire was sequenced with immunoSEQ multiplex PCR; TCRdb's copy has only in-frame clones and lacks some. This table has around 700,000 clones, around two thirds appearing once. The CDR3 totals 17 residues. Per the germline V gene, CDR1 is LNHDA and CDR2 is SQIVND (reference sequence). V lost 1 base, J lost 4 bases, and 11 bases stayed unmatched. About this clone: The antigen remains undetermined.

The sequence came from a woman younger than 45 in good health. Sequencing was performed on memory CD4+ T cells sorted from blood. Subset defined: CD45RA-negative fraction. The chain combines TRBV19 with TRBJ2-3; TRBD2 matches 7 bases. CDR3 amino acids: CASSIAASGRGADTQYF. The CDR3 nucleotides read TGTGCCAGTAGTATAGCGGCTTCGGGGAGGGGTGCAGATACGCAGTATTTT. The variable domain in full, completed from reference TRBV19 and TRBJ2-3, reads DGGITQSPKYLFRKEGQNVTLSCEQNLNHDAMYWYRQDPGQGLRLIYYSQIVNDFQKGDIAEGYSVSREKKESFPLTVTSAQKNPTAFYLCASSIAASGRGADTQYFGPGTRLTVL.